The 26 T cell receptor beta chains below all came from one sample that was sequenced in a study of T cell responses to AZD1222 COVID-19 vaccine. Assay: immunoSEQ multiplex PCR; the TCRdb copy retains only in-frame clones and omits some. The data contain about 150,000 clones, under 95% of them seen just once; the ten biggest clones take up 2.5% to 3.5%. This specimen was peripheral blood, taken 28 days after the second AZD1222 dose. These receptor sequences come from an adult who received the AZD1222 COVID-19 vaccine.

This chain uses TRBV3-1 (or the pseudogene TRBV3-2) with TRBJ2-7; weak D call: TRBD2 (5 bases). Germline CDR1 LGHDT, CDR2 YNNKEL (reference sequence). Trimming took 1 base from V and 2 from J, leaving 12 bases between them. There are 15 residues in the CDR3. The CDR3 DNA reads TGTGCCAGCAGCCAAGGCCTAGCTAACACCTACGAGCAGTACTTC. Translating it yields CASSQGLANTYEQYF.

The chain recombines TRBV11-2 with TRBJ2-5; D not certain. The V gene's germline CDR1 is SGHAT and CDR2 FQNNGV. The CDR3 is 15 residues long. V shed 2 bases and J shed 5 bases, with 15 bases lying between them. This chain's CDR3 is CASSLNRNTNETQYF. CDR3 bases: TGTGCCAGCAGCTTAAATCGTAACACCAACGAGACCCAGTACTTC.

This sequence joins TRBV6-1 and TRBJ1-6; unclear D gene. Trimming cost V 3 bases and J 2 bases, with 5 bases left between them. The CDR3 sequence is 14 residues long. Per germline, CDR1 MNHNS and CDR2 SASEGT. The CDR3 nucleotides are TGTGCCAGCAGTGAGGGTCCCTATAATTCACCCCTCCACTTT. Protein product: CASSEGPYNSPLHF.

Only a few counts were recorded for this clone. V and J are TRBV6-5 and TRBJ2-1; the match to TRBD2 covers 7 bases. Trimming cost V 0 bases and J 10 bases; bases outside gene matches: 3. The germline V gene has CDR1 MNHEY and CDR2 SVGAGI. CDR3 length: 13 residues. Here the CDR3 DNA reads TGTGCCAGCAGTTACTCGAAAGCGGGGGAGCAGTTCTTC. This translates into CASSYSKAGEQFF.

V usage is TRBV3-1 (or the pseudogene TRBV3-2) and J usage is TRBJ1-1; 7 positions match TRBD1. Germline-derived CDR1 and CDR2 are LGHDT and YNNKEL (reference sequence). The CDR3 totals 15 residues. J lost 0 bases, V lost 4 bases, and 5 bases had no gene match. CDR3 amino acids: CASSRDSDMNTEAFF. CDR3 bases: TGTGCCAGCAGCCGGGACAGTGATATGAACACTGAAGCTTTCTTT.

This chain joins TRBV27 and TRBJ1-2; 8 nucleotides agree with TRBD1. This CDR3 has 17 residues. The junction had 14 bases not matched to a gene; V was cut back by 5 bases and J by 3 bases. Germline V gene data show CDR1 as MNHEY and CDR2 as SMNVEV (reference sequence). CDR3 nucleotide sequence: TGTGCCAGCAGTGCCCGACAGGGGCGGACAAGATACTATGGCTACACCTTC. It is translated as CASSARQGRTRYYGYTF.

The V call is TRBV5-1, the J call TRBJ2-5; 8 positions match TRBD1. CDR1 is SGHRS and CDR2 is YFSETQ in the germline V gene. The CDR3 has 14 residues. V shed 8 bases and J 2 bases; nucleotides not matched to a gene: 8. The CDR3: CASTQGAFQETQYF. CDR3 sequence (DNA): TGCGCCAGTACGCAGGGGGCTTTTCAAGAGACCCAGTACTTC.

The chain combines TRBV13 with TRBJ2-3; 9 bases align to TRBD2. This CDR3 is 16 amino acids long. Unmatched junction bases numbered 3, after V lost 2 bases and J lost 0 bases. The germline V gene encodes CDR1 PRHDT and CDR2 FYEKMQ (reference sequence). The CDR3 is CASSLTAGGSTDTQYF. CDR3 coding DNA: TGTGCCAGCAGCTTAACTGCGGGAGGGAGCACAGATACGCAGTATTTT. Complete variable domain (other parts from reference TRBV13 and TRBJ2-3): AAGVIQSPRHLIKEKRETATLKCYPIPRHDTVYWYQQGPGQDPQFLISFYEKMQSDKGSIPDRFSAQQFSDYHSELNMSSLELGDSALYFCASSLTAGGSTDTQYFGPGTRLTVL.

The DNA for the CDR3 is TGCGCCAGCAGTCAATACGGGACAGGAAACACTGAAGCTTTCTTT. Its translation: CASSQYGTGNTEAFF. The chain is built from TRBV23-1 and TRBJ1-1, with TRBD1 matching 8 bases. TRBV23-1 falls under the ORF class, with uncertain function. Trimming removed 1 base from V and 2 bases from J; junction bases left unmatched: 3. The CDR3 covers 15 residues.

The genes are TRBV11-2 and TRBJ1-1; D gene uncertain. The CDR3 totals 14 residues. The V end lost 3 bases, the J end lost 3 bases, and 11 bases lay between the germline ends. Germline values: CDR1 SGHAT, CDR2 FQNNGV. CDR3 residues: CASSFREPDTEAFF. The CDR3 region has the DNA TGTGCCAGCAGCTTTAGGGAACCGGACACTGAAGCTTTCTTT.

The rearrangement links TRBV27 to TRBJ2-7; 9 bases map to TRBD2. Trimming took 9 bases from V and 1 from J; bases not matched to a gene: 7. Germline V lookup: CDR1 MNHEY, CDR2 SMNVEV (reference sequence). This CDR3 is built from 14 residues. CDR3 protein: CASQGTSGSYEQYF. The CDR3 DNA reads TGTGCCAGTCAAGGTACTAGCGGGTCCTACGAGCAGTACTTC.

The gene calls are TRBV11-2 and TRBJ2-2; D may be TRBD1 or TRBD2 (5 bases each). CDR3 length: 15 amino acids. Germline CDR1 reads SGHAT; CDR2 reads FQNNGV. Trimming left V 5 bases short and J 5 bases short, with 15 bases between. The CDR3 is CASSEPLWGTGELFF. Written as DNA, the CDR3 is TGTGCCAGCAGCGAACCATTGTGGGGGACCGGGGAGCTGTTTTTT.

The chain combines TRBV29-1 with TRBJ1-1, with D unclear. The length of the CDR3 is 14 residues. Germline loops: CDR1 SQVTM, CDR2 ANQGSEA. V was shortened by 1 base and J by 0 bases, with 9 bases between the two germline ends. Here the CDR3 reads CSVEVGLLNTEAFF. The CDR3 DNA follows: TGCAGCGTTGAAGTAGGCTTGCTGAACACTGAAGCTTTCTTT.

The V and J genes are TRBV2 and TRBJ2-4, with a tentative D call TRBD1 (6 bases). The CDR3 contains 11 residues. Trimming removed 2 bases from V and 12 bases from J, with 8 bases in between. CDR1 is SNHLY, CDR2 FYNNEI, per germline. The CDR3 sequence: CASSERGNQYF. DNA of the CDR3: TGTGCCAGCAGTGAAAGGGGGAATCAGTACTTC.

This clone was recorded only once. The chain recombines TRBV12-3 or TRBV12-4 with TRBJ1-6; possibly TRBD1 for D (5 bases). CDR3 length: 13 residues. Trimming left V 7 bases short and J 10 bases short, with 14 bases between. The CDR3 nucleotides read TGTGCCAGCACCCGGGACGAAGGCTCACCCCTCCACTTT. Translated, it gives CASTRDEGSPLHF.

V is TRBV6-5 and J is TRBJ1-2; 10 nucleotides align to TRBD1. Germline lookup yields CDR1 MNHEY and CDR2 SVGAGI. Germline trimming cut 6 bases from V and 8 bases from J; bases unmatched to any gene: 9. The CDR3 covers 14 residues. The CDR3 spells CASRLTGGDSGYTF. CDR3 bases: TGTGCCAGCAGACTGACAGGGGGCGATTCCGGCTACACCTTC.

The chain carries TRBV5-1 and TRBJ1-1; possibly TRBD1 for D (6 bases). Trimming removed 2 bases from V and 1 base from J, with 6 bases in between. CDR1 SGHRS and CDR2 YFSETQ come from the germline V gene. This CDR3 is built from 13 residues. CDR3 DNA sequence: TGCGCCAGCAGCTTACAGGGGAACACTGAAGCTTTCTTT. This gives the protein CASSLQGNTEAFF.

The chain links TRBV3-1 (or the pseudogene TRBV3-2) to TRBJ2-7; D is undetermined. The CDR3 is made up of 10 amino acids. CDR1 LGHDT and CDR2 YNNKEL come from the germline V gene (reference sequence). V lost 10 bases and J 2 bases, leaving 6 bases between the germline ends. The CDR3 reads CANHAYEQYF. CDR3 nucleotides: TGTGCCAACCATGCCTACGAGCAGTACTTC.

The V and J genes are TRBV30 and TRBJ1-5; 9 positions match TRBD1. V trimming: 4 bases; J trimming: 7 bases; junction bases outside the gene matches: 8. CDR3 length equals 14 residues. CDR1 is GTSNPN and CDR2 is SVGIG in the germline V gene (reference sequence). The CDR3 here is CAWTSQGAVQPQHF. The CDR3 bases are TGTGCCTGGACGTCACAGGGGGCTGTACAGCCCCAGCATTTT.

The chain carries TRBV19 and TRBJ2-4; 8 bases line up with TRBD1. CDR3 length: 15 amino acids. V trimming: 5 bases; J trimming: 8 bases; junction bases outside the gene matches: 11. The germline V gene encodes CDR1 LNHDA and CDR2 SQIVND (reference sequence). The CDR3 DNA reads TGTGCCAGTAGTCCCGTGCAGGGGGCCTCTGACATTCAGTACTTC. Its translation is CASSPVQGASDIQYF.

The chain employs TRBV6-5 and TRBJ1-1; the match to TRBD1 covers 7 bases. Trimming at V came to 6 bases and at J to 0 bases, leaving 7 bases not matched to a gene. The CDR3 extends over 15 amino acids. Germline CDR1 and CDR2: MNHEY and SVGAGI. The CDR3 DNA sequence: TGTGCCAGCAGCCCGGGACAGAACATGAACACTGAAGCTTTCTTT. Protein sequence: CASSPGQNMNTEAFF.

The CDR3 region has the DNA TGTGCCAGCAGTCCCGGGACACCGACTGGAAACACCATATATTTT. As protein: CASSPGTPTGNTIYF. This chain connects TRBV6-6 to TRBJ1-3; TRBD1 is a possible D gene (6 bases). Deletions cut 5 bases from V and 2 bases from J, with 13 bases between. From germline, CDR1 is MNHNY and CDR2 SVGAGI (reference sequence). The CDR3 has 15 amino acids.

The chain joins TRBV7-2 to TRBJ2-4, with D perhaps assigned TRBD1 or TRBD2 (5 bases each). CDR1 and CDR2 (germline): SGHTA, FQGNSA. This CDR3 comprises 14 residues. Trimming cost V 1 base and J 10 bases, with 14 bases left between them. DNA of the CDR3: TGTGCCAGCAGCTTAGGAACGGCATGGGGGATTCAGTACTTC. Residues: CASSLGTAWGIQYF.

This chain joins TRBV5-1 and TRBJ2-7, with D possibly TRBD1 on 6 matching bases. The V and J ends lost 0 bases and 0 bases respectively, with 13 bases between them. The CDR3 sequence is 16 residues long. Germline V gene sequence: CDR1 SGHRS, CDR2 YFSETQ. The DNA of the CDR3 is TGCGCCAGCAGCTTGGCCGGGACAAAGAGCTCCTACGAGCAGTACTTC. Translated, it gives CASSLAGTKSSYEQYF.

The chain is built from TRBV6-2 or TRBV6-3 and TRBJ1-1, with unresolved D. V was pared by 2 bases and J by 1 base, with 17 bases between. Germline V gene data show CDR1 as MNHEY and CDR2 as SVGEGT. The CDR3 extends over 17 amino acids. Here the CDR3 DNA reads TGTGCCAGCAGTTACCCTCGCCCCCCCTTAAGGAACACTGAAGCTTTCTTT. Residues: CASSYPRPPLRNTEAFF.

The V and J genes are TRBV7-9 and TRBJ1-4; D is ambiguous. From germline, CDR1 is SEHNR and CDR2 FQNEAQ (reference sequence). The CDR3 extends over 13 amino acids. V was cut by 1 base and J by 6 bases, with 6 bases left in between. The CDR3 DNA follows: TGTGCCAGCAGCTTAGGGGCAGATGAAAAACTGTTTTTT. Translated, it gives CASSLGADEKLFF.